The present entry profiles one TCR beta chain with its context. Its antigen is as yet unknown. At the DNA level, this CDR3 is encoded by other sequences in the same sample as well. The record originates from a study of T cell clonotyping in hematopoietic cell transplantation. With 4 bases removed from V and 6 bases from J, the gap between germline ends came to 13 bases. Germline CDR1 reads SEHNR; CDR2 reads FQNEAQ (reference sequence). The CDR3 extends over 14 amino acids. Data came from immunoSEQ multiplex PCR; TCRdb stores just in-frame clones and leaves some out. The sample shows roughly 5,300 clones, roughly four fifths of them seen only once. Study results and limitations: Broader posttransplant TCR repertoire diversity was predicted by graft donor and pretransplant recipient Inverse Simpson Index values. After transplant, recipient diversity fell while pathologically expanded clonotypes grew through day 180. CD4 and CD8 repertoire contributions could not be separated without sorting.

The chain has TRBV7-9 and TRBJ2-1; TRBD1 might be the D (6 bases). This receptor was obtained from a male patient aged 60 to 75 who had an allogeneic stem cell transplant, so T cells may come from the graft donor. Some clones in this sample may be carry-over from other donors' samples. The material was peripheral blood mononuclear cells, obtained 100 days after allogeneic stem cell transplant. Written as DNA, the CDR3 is TGTGCCAGCAGCTCCCCACGAGGGGGCAATGAGCAGTTCTTC. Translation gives CASSSPRGGNEQFF.